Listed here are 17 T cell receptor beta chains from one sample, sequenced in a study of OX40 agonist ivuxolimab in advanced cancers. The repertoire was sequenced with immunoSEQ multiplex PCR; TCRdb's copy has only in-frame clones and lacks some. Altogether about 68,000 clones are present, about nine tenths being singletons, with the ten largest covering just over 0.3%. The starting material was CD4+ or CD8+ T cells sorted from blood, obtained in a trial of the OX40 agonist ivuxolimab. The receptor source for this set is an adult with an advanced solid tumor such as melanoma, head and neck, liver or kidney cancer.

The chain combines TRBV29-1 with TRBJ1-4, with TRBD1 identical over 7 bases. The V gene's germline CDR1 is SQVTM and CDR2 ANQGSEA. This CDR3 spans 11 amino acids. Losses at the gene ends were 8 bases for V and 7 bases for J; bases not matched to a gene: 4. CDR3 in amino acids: CSFRQGEKLFF. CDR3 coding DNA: TGCAGCTTTAGACAGGGTGAAAAACTGTTTTTT.

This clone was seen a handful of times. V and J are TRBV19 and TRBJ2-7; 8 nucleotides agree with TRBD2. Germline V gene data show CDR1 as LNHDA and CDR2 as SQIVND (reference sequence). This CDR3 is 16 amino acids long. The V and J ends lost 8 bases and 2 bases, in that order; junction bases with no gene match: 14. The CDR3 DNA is TGTGCCAGTGCACAATCCTCGGGAGGGTCCCCCTACGAGCAGTACTTC. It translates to CASAQSSGGSPYEQYF.

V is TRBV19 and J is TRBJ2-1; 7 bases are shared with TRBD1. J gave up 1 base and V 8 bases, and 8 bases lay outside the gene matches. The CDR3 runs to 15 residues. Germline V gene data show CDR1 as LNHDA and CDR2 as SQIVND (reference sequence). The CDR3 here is CASSRSRGSYNEQFF. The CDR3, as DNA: TGTGCCAGTTCTAGGAGCAGGGGGTCCTACAATGAGCAGTTCTTC.

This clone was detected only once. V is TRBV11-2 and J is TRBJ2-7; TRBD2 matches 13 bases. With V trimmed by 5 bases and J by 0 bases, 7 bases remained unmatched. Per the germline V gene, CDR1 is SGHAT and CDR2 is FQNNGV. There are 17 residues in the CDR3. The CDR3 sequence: CASSRPGLAGFSYEQYF. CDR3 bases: TGTGCCAGCAGCAGACCGGGACTAGCGGGGTTCTCCTACGAGCAGTACTTC.

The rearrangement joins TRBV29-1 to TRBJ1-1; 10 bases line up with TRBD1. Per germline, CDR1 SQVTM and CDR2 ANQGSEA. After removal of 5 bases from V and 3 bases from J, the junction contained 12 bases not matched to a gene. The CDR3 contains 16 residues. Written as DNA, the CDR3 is TGCAGCGTTCCACCGGGACAGGGGTCTGGGCACACTGAAGCTTTCTTT. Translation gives CSVPPGQGSGHTEAFF.

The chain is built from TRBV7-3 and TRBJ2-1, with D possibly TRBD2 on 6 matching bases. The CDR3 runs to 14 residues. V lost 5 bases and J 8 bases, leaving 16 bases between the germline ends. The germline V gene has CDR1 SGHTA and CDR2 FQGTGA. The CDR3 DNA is TGTGCCAGCAGCCCCCAAGGACTACTGGATGAGCAGTTCTTC. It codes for CASSPQGLLDEQFF.

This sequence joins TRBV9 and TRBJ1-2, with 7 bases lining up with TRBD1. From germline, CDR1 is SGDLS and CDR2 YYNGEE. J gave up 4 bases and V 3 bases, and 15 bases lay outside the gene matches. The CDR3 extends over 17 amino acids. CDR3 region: CASSARNRGGTGYGYTF. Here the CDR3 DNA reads TGTGCCAGCAGCGCCCGAAACAGGGGCGGAACCGGCTATGGCTACACCTTC. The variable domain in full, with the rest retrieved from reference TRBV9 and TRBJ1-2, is DSGVTQTPKHLITATGQRVTLRCSPRSGDLSVYWYQQSLDQGLQFLIQYYNGEERAKGNILERFSAQQFPDLHSELNLSSLELGDSALYFCASSARNRGGTGYGYTFGSGTRLTVV.

The CDR3 DNA reads TGTGCCAGCAGCCAAGTTAGGGGACGAACCGGGGAGCTGTTTTTT. It is translated as CASSQVRGRTGELFF. The V call is TRBV4-2, the J call TRBJ2-2; D could derive from TRBD1 or TRBD2 (5 bases each). Germline V gene data show CDR1 as LGHNA and CDR2 as YNFKEQ. CDR3 size: 15 residues. V gave up 1 base and J gave up 5 bases, with 11 bases separating them.

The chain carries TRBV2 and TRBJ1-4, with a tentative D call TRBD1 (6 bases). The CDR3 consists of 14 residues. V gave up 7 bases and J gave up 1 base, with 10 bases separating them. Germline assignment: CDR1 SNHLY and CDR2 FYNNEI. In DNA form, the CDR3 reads TGTGCCAGCATCATAGGGGGAACTAATGAAAAACTGTTTTTT. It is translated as CASIIGGTNEKLFF.

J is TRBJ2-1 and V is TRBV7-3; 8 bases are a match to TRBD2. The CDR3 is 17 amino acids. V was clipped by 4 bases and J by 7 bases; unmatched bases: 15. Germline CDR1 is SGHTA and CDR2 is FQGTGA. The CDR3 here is CASSSSGGAAKGNEQFF. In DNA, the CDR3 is TGTGCCAGCAGCTCCTCCGGGGGGGCGGCGAAAGGGAATGAGCAGTTCTTC. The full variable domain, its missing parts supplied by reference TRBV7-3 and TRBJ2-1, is GAGVSQTPSNKVTEKGKYVELRCDPISGHTALYWYRQSLGQGPEFLIYFQGTGAADDSGLPNDRFFAVRPEGSVSTLKIQRTERGDSAVYLCASSSSGGAAKGNEQFFGPGTRLTVL.

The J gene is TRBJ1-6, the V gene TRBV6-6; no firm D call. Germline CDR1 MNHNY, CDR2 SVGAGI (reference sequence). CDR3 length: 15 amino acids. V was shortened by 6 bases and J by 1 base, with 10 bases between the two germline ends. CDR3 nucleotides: TGTGCCAGCAGCCCTATGGGGTCCTATAATTCACCCCTCCACTTT. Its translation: CASSPMGSYNSPLHF.

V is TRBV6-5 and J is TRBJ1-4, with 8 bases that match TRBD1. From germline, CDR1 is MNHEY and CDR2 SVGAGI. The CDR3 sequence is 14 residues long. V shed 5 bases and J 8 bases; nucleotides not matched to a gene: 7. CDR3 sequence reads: CASSRPGGSEKLFF. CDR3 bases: TGTGCCAGCAGTCGCCCAGGGGGCAGCGAAAAACTGTTTTTT.

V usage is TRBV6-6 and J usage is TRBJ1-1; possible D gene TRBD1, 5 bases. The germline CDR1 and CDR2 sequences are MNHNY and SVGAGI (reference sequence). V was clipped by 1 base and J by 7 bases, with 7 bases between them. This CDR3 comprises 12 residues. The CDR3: CASSYLQGEAFF. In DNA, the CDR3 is TGTGCCAGCAGTTACTTGCAGGGTGAAGCTTTCTTT.

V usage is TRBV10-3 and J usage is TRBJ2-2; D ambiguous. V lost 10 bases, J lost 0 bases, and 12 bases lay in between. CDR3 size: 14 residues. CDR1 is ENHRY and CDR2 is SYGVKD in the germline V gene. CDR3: CASNSGPNTGELFF. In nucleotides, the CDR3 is TGTGCCAGCAACTCAGGACCGAACACCGGGGAGCTGTTTTTT.

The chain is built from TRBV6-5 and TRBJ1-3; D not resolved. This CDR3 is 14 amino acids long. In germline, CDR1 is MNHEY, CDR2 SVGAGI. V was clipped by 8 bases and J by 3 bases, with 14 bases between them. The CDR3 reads CASAPLGGGNTIYF. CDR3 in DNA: TGTGCCAGCGCCCCCTTGGGTGGTGGAAACACCATATATTTT.

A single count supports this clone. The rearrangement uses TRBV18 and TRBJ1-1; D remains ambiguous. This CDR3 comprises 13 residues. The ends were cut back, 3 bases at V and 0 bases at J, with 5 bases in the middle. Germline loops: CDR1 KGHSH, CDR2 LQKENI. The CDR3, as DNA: TGTGCCAGCTCACCTATTTTGAACACTGAAGCTTTCTTT. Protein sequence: CASSPILNTEAFF.

CDR3: CASSGRTSGRGEQYF. The CDR3, as DNA: TGTGCCAGCAGCGGGAGGACTAGCGGGAGAGGCGAGCAGTACTTC. The chain combines TRBV2 with TRBJ2-7; 13 nucleotides agree with TRBD2. V shed 6 bases and J 6 bases; nucleotides not matched to a gene: 8. Germline V gene lookup returns CDR1 SNHLY and CDR2 FYNNEI. The CDR3 is 15 amino acids.